This entry features one T cell receptor beta chain sequence. These data come from a study of shared clonotypes between healthy human individuals. Sequencing used immunoSEQ multiplex PCR; TCRdb keeps in-frame clones, though not all of them. The sample includes more than 2 million clones, roughly 94% seen only once; the top ten take 0.1% to 0.15%. The CDR3 is made up of 13 amino acids. Trimming took 4 bases from V and 4 from J, leaving 8 bases between them. The germline V gene has CDR1 SGHTA and CDR2 FQGNSA. V is TRBV7-2 and J is TRBJ1-5, with D hard to call. The sample was naive CD4+ T cells sorted from blood. Specified subset: CD45RA+ positively selected. The clonotype originates from a man between 18 and 35 years old in good health. CDR3: CASSSDANQPQHF. In DNA, the CDR3 is TGTGCCAGCAGCTCAGACGCGAATCAGCCCCAGCATTTT.